The 16 T cell receptor beta chains given below trace back to one sample, sequenced in a study of shared clonotypes between healthy human individuals. TCRdb's copy holds only in-frame clones and misses some; the assay was immunoSEQ multiplex PCR. Seen here are over a million clones, approximately 96% observed once, and the top ten hold over 1%. What was sequenced was naive CD4+ T cells sorted from blood. Subset in this sample: CD45RA+ positively selected. The receptors shown here come from a man aged 25-45 years in good health.

This chain links TRBV7-8 with TRBJ1-5, with D perhaps matching TRBD1 (6 bases). Germline lookup yields CDR1 SGHVS and CDR2 FQNEAQ. The CDR3 runs to 16 residues. Between the trimmed V and J ends, which lost 5 bases and 0 bases, there was a span of 14 bases. CDR3 residues: CASSQSDRNSNQPQHF. Written as DNA, the CDR3 is TGTGCCAGCAGCCAATCGGACAGAAATAGCAATCAGCCCCAGCATTTT. The full variable domain, with the rest looked up from reference TRBV7-8 and TRBJ1-5, is GAGVSQSPRYKVAKRGQDVALRCDPISGHVSLFWYQQALGQGPEFLTYFQNEAQLDKSGLPSDRFFAERPEGSVSTLKIQRTQQEDSAVYLCASSQSDRNSNQPQHFGDGTRLSIL.

In DNA, the CDR3 is TGTGCCACCAGGTTTAGCGGAGGCGATTCCTACGAGCAGTACTTC. Translating gives CATRFSGGDSYEQYF. The chain is built from TRBV15 and TRBJ2-7; perhaps TRBD2 as D (6 bases). The germline V gene has CDR1 LNHNV and CDR2 YYDKDF (reference sequence). With 6 bases removed from V and 1 base from J, the gap between germline ends came to 16 bases. CDR3 length: 15 amino acids.

The gene calls are TRBV25-1 and TRBJ2-3; no reliable D call. The CDR3 extends over 12 amino acids. The germline CDR1 and CDR2 sequences are MGHDK and SYGVNS. Between the trimmed V and J ends, which lost 3 bases and 4 bases, there was a span of 5 bases. CDR3 nucleotide sequence: TGTGCCAGCAGTGACGCGGCAGATACGCAGTATTTT. Translated, it gives CASSDAADTQYF.

This clone was seen a single time. The chain carries TRBV2 and TRBJ1-5, with D tentatively TRBD1 (5 bases). Germline V gene sequence: CDR1 SNHLY, CDR2 FYNNEI. V was clipped by 7 bases and J by 2 bases, with 18 bases between them. CDR3 length equals 16 residues. For the CDR3, the DNA is TGTGCCAGCAAGGTGGAACTCATGGGGGGCAATCAGCCCCAGCATTTT. Translating it yields CASKVELMGGNQPQHF.

On this clone: Other DNA sequences in the sample encode the same CDR3. The chain employs TRBV7-9 and TRBJ1-1; D possibly corresponds to TRBD1 (5 bases). Between the trimmed V and J ends, which lost 1 base and 3 bases, there was a span of 6 bases. CDR1 and CDR2 (germline): SEHNR, FQNEAQ (reference sequence). The CDR3 contains 13 residues. CDR3 residues: CASSLGQYTEAFF. The CDR3, as DNA: TGTGCCAGCAGCTTAGGACAGTACACTGAAGCTTTCTTT.

V gene TRBV5-1 combines with J gene TRBJ1-2; D gene uncertain. Germline-derived CDR1 and CDR2 are SGHRS and YFSETQ. CDR3 length: 15 amino acids. V was cut by 0 bases and J by 0 bases, with 9 bases left in between. The CDR3 spells CASSLDGSANYGYTF. For the CDR3, the DNA is TGCGCCAGCAGCTTGGACGGCAGCGCTAACTATGGCTACACCTTC.

The chain joins TRBV6-1 to TRBJ2-5, with D possibly matching TRBD1 (5 bases). With 3 bases removed from V and 4 bases from J, the gap between germline ends came to 12 bases. The length of the CDR3 is 14 residues. Germline CDR1 reads MNHNS; CDR2 reads SASEGT. The CDR3 loop reads CASSEKGKGETQYF. CDR3 nucleotides: TGTGCCAGCAGTGAGAAGGGGAAAGGAGAGACCCAGTACTTC.

This sequence joins TRBV5-1 and TRBJ2-3, with 7 bases identical to TRBD1. This CDR3 contains 15 residues. The V segment lost 3 bases and the J segment 1 base; nucleotides outside the gene matches: 5. CDR1 and CDR2 from the germline V gene are SGHRS and YFSETQ. The CDR3 DNA sequence: TGCGCCAGCAGCTCGTCCGGGACAGGCACAGATACGCAGTATTTT. Translated, it gives CASSSSGTGTDTQYF.

Points on this clone: Different DNA sequences within this sample yield the same CDR3. This chain joins TRBV6-1 and TRBJ2-1; 10 bases agree with TRBD2. This CDR3 contains 14 residues. Losses at the gene ends were 6 bases for V and 1 base for J; bases not matched to a gene: 0. From germline, CDR1 is MNHNS and CDR2 SASEGT. The CDR3 region is CASRGLASYNEQFF. The CDR3 region has the DNA TGTGCCAGCAGGGGACTAGCGTCCTACAATGAGCAGTTCTTC.

The chain employs TRBV5-4 and TRBJ2-7, with 7 bases aligning to TRBD2. Trimming removed 3 bases from V and 5 bases from J; junction bases left unmatched: 17. CDR3 length equals 17 residues. The germline CDR1 and CDR2 sequences are SGHNT and YYREEE (reference sequence). The CDR3: CASSSGGFSGSRDEQYF. The CDR3 coding sequence is TGTGCCAGCAGCTCGGGGGGTTTTTCCGGGAGTAGGGACGAGCAGTACTTC.

This clone has a single count. J is TRBJ1-2 and V is TRBV28; D remains unclear. Germline CDR1 and CDR2: MDHEN and SYDVKM. V dropped 10 bases and J dropped 2 bases, with 17 bases sitting between them. The CDR3 is 14 amino acids. The CDR3 DNA sequence: TGTGCCATTAGTCCCTTGACGGAGAACTATGGCTACACCTTC. This translates into CAISPLTENYGYTF.

The chain links TRBV11-3 to TRBJ2-2, with TRBD1 identical over 10 bases. This CDR3 is built from 14 residues. J gave up 5 bases and V 6 bases, and 3 bases lay outside the gene matches. Germline CDR1 reads SGHNT; CDR2 reads YENEEA. CDR3 sequence: CASRRQGATGELFF. CDR3 DNA: TGTGCCAGCAGACGACAGGGGGCAACCGGGGAGCTGTTTTTT.

V gene TRBV6-1 combines with J gene TRBJ2-7; D may be TRBD1 (5 bases). The length of the CDR3 is 13 residues. Germline V CDR1 and CDR2: MNHNS, SASEGT. Trimming shortened V by 4 bases and J by 6 bases, and 13 bases separated the two germline ends. The CDR3 DNA reads as TGTGCCAGCAGTGCGGTACGACAGACCGAGCAGTACTTC. Residues: CASSAVRQTEQYF.

This chain's CDR3 is CASSKALVKRTGDYGYTF. The DNA for the CDR3 is TGTGCCAGCAGCAAAGCGCTAGTGAAGCGGACAGGAGACTATGGCTACACCTTC. V gene TRBV21-1 combines with J gene TRBJ1-2; the table's D call, TRBD1, was not checked against the DNA. TRBV21-1 is annotated as a pseudogene. The CDR3 loop spans 18 amino acids.

The chain couples TRBV5-1 to TRBJ2-7; 8 nucleotides match TRBD1. This CDR3 is 14 amino acids long. V lost 5 bases and J lost 4; bases outside the gene matches: 8. CDR1 is SGHRS, CDR2 YFSETQ, per germline. CDR3: CASSTDREIYEQYF. For the CDR3, the DNA is TGCGCCAGCAGTACGGACAGGGAGATTTACGAGCAGTACTTC.

This chain joins TRBV9 and TRBJ2-7, with 10 positions matching TRBD2. Germline CDR1 is SGDLS and CDR2 is YYNGEE. The CDR3 runs to 16 residues. Trimming cost V 4 bases and J 0 bases; bases outside gene matches: 7. The CDR3 DNA reads TGTGCCAGCAGCAAGTCCGCTAGCGGGGGCTCCTACGAGCAGTACTTC. Amino acids: CASSKSASGGSYEQYF. The complete variable domain, with remaining parts taken from reference TRBV9 and TRBJ2-7, reads DSGVTQTPKHLITATGQRVTLRCSPRSGDLSVYWYQQSLDQGLQFLIQYYNGEERAKGNILERFSAQQFPDLHSELNLSSLELGDSALYFCASSKSASGGSYEQYFGPGTRLTVT.